The present entry profiles one TCR beta chain with its context. Produced via immunoSEQ multiplex PCR; TCRdb's table is partial and in-frame only. The data contain roughly 290,000 clones, 80% to 90% of them singletons. This CDR3 is 15 amino acids long. Trimming stripped 6 bases from V and 1 base from J, with 13 bases between. Germline assignment: CDR1 SNHLY and CDR2 FYNNEI. This sample was taken from a study of blood T cell repertoires in COVID-19. This clonotype was sampled from a man aged 30 to 45 with acute or convalescent COVID-19. The rearrangement uses TRBV2 and TRBJ2-1; D is undetermined. The sequenced sample consisted of peripheral blood. The CDR3 is CASSPERLSYNEQFF. CDR3 nucleotide sequence: TGTGCCAGCAGCCCAGAAAGACTTTCCTACAATGAGCAGTTCTTC. Looking up the rest from reference TRBV2 and TRBJ2-1 gives the full variable domain: EPEVTQTPSHQVTQMGQEVILRCVPISNHLYFYWYRQILGQKVEFLVSFYNNEISEKSEIFDDQFSVERPDGSNFTLKIRSTKLEDSAMYFCASSPERLSYNEQFFGPGTRLTVL.